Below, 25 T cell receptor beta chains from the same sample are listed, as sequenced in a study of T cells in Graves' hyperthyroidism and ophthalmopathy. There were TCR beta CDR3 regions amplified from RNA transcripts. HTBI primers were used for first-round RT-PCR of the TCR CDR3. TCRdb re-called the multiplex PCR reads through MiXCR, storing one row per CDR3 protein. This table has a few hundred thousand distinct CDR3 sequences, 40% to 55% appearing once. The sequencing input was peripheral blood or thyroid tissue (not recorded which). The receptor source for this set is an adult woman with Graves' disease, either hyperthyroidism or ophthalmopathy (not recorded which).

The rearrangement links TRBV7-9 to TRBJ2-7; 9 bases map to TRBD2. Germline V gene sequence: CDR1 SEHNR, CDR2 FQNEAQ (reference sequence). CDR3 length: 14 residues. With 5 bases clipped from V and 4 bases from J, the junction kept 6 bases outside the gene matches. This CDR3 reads CASSGSGRIYEQYF. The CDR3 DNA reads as TGTGCCAGCAGCGGTAGCGGGAGAATATACGAGCAGTACTTC.

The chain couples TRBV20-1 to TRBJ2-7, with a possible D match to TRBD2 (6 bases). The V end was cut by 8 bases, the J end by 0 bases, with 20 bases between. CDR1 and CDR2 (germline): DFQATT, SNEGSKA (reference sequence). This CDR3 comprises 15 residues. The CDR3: CSTPGTAKSSYEQYF. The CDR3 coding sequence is TGCAGTACCCCTGGGACTGCCAAGAGCTCCTACGAGCAGTACTTC.

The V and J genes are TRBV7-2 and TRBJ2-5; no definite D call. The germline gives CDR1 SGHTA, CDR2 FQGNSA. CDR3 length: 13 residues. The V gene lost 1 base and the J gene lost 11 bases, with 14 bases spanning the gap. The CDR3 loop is CASSLEGRRKQYF. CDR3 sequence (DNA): TGTGCCAGCAGCTTAGAAGGTCGGCGGAAGCAGTACTTC.

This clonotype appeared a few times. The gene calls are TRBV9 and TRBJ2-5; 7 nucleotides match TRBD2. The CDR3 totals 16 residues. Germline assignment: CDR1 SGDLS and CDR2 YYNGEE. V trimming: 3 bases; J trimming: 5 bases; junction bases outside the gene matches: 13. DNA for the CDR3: TGTGCCAGCAGCGCACCGGGGTTAGGCGGGAGTGAGACCCAGTACTTC. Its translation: CASSAPGLGGSETQYF.

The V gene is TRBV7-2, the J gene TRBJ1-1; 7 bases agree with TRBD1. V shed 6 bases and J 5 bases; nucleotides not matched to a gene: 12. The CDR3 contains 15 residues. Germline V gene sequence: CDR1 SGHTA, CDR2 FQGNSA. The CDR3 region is CASSTTGAQGTEAFF. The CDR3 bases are TGTGCCAGCAGTACAACAGGGGCGCAGGGTACTGAAGCTTTCTTT.

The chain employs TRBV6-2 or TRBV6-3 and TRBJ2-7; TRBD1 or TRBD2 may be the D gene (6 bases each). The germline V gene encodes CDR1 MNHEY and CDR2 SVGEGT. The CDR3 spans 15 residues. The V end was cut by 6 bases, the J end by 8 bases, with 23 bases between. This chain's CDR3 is CASSYVGGGSMKQYF. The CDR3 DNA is TGTGCCAGCAGCTACGTGGGGGGCGGATCTATGAAGCAGTACTTC.

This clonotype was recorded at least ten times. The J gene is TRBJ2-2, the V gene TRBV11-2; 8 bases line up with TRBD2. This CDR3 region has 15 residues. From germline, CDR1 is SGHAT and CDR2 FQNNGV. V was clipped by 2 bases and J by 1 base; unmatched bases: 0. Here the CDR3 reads CASSLSGRNTGELFF. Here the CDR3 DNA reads TGTGCCAGCAGCTTAAGCGGGAGGAACACCGGGGAGCTGTTTTTT.

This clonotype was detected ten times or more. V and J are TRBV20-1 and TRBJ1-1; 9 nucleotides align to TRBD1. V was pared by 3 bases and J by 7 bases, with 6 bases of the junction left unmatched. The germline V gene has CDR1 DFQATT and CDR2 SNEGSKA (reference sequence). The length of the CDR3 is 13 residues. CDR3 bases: TGCAGTGCTAGGACCCGGGACAGGGATGAAGCTTTCTTT. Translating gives CSARTRDRDEAFF.

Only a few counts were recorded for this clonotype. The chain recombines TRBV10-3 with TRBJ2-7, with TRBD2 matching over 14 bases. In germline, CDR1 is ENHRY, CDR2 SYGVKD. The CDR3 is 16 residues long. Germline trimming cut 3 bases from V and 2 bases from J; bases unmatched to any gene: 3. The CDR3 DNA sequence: TGTGCCATCAGTGATGGGGGACTAGCGGGAGCCTACGAGCAGTACTTC. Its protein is CAISDGGLAGAYEQYF.

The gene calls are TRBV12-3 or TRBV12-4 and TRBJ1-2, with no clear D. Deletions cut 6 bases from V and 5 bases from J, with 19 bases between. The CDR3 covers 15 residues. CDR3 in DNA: TGTGCCAGCAGGCTAGCGGGATACGGGATGTATGGCTACACCTTC. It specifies CASRLAGYGMYGYTF.

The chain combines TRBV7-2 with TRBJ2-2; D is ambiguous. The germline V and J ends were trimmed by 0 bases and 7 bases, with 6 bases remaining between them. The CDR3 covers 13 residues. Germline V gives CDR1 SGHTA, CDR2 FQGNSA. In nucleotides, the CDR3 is TGTGCCAGCAGCTTAGCTACAGTCGGGGAGCTGTTTTTT. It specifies CASSLATVGELFF.

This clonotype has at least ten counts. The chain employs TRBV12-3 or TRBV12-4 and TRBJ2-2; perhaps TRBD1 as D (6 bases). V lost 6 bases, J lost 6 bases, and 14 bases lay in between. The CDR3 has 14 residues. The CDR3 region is CASSSNRVPGELFF. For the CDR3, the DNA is TGTGCCAGCAGCTCTAACAGGGTGCCCGGGGAGCTGTTTTTT.

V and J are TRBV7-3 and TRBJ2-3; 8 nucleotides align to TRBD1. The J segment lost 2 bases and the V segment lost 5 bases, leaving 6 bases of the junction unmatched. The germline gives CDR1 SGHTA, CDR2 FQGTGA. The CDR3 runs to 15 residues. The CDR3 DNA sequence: TGTGCCAGCAGCCCCACAGGGGGTTTCACAGATACGCAGTATTTT. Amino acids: CASSPTGGFTDTQYF.

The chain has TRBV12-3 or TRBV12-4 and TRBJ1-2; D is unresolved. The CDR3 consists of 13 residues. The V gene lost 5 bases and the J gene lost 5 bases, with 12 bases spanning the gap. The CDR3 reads CASSPGSGYGYTF. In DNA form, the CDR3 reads TGTGCCAGCAGTCCCGGTTCAGGATATGGCTACACCTTC.

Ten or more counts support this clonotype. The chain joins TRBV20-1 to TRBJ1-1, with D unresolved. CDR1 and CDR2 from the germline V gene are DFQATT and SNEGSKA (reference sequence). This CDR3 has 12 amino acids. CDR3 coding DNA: TGCAGGGCCCTGGGCGTGAACACTGAAGCTTTCTTT. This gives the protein CRALGVNTEAFF.

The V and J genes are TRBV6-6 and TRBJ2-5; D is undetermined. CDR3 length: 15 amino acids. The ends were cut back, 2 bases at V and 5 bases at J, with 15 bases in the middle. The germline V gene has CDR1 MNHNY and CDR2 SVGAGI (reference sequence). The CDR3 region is CASSYGPVTGETQYF. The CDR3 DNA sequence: TGTGCCAGCAGTTACGGGCCGGTCACCGGGGAGACCCAGTACTTC.

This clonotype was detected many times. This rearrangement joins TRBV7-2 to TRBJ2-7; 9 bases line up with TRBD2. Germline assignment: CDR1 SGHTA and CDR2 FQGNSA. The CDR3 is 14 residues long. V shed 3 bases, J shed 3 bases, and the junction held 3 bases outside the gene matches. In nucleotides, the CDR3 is TGTGCCAGCAGCTTTTCAGCGGGAGGCTACGAGCAGTACTTC. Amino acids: CASSFSAGGYEQYF.

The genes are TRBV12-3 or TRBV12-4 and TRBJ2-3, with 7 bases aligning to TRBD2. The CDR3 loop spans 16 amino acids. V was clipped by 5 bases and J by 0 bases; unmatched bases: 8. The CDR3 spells CASSPRLASSTDTQYF. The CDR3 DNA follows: TGTGCCAGCAGTCCCCGACTAGCTTCTAGCACAGATACGCAGTATTTT.

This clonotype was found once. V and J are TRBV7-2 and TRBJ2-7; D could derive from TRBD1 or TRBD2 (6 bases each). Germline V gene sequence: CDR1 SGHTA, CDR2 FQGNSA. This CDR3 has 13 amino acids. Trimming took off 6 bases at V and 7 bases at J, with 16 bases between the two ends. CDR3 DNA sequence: TGTGCCAGCAGTCTTCTTAGGGGGGTTGAGCAGTACTTC. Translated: CASSLLRGVEQYF. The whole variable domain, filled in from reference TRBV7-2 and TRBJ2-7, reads GAGVSQSPSNKVTEKGKDVELRCDPISGHTALYWYRQSLGQGLEFLIYFQGNSAPDKSGLPSDRFSAERTGGSVSTLTIQRTQQEDSAVYLCASSLLRGVEQYFGPGTRLTVT.

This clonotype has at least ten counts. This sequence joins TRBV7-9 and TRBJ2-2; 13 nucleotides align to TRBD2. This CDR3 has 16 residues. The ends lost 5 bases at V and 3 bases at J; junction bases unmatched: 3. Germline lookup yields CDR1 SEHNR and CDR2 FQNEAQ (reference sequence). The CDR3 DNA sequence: TGTGCCAGCAGCATAGGACTAGCGGGAGACACCGGGGAGCTGTTTTTT. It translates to CASSIGLAGDTGELFF.

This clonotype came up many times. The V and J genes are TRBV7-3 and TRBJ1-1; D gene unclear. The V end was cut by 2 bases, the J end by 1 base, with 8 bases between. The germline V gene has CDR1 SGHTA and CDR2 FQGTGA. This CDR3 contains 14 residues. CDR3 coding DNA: TGTGCCAGCAGCTTAGCGGGTTCGAACACTGAAGCTTTCTTT. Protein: CASSLAGSNTEAFF.

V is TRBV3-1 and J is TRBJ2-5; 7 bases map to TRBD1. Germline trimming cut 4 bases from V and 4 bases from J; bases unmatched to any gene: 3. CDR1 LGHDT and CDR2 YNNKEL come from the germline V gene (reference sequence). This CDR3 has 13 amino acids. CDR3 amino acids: CASSPDRAETQYF. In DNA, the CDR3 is TGTGCCAGCAGCCCCGACAGGGCAGAGACCCAGTACTTC.

The CDR3 protein is CSVLTGQKETQYF. CDR3 nucleotide sequence: TGCAGCGTACTTACGGGACAGAAAGAGACCCAGTACTTC. The chain recombines TRBV29-1 with TRBJ2-5; 7 bases fit TRBD1. V trimming: 6 bases; J trimming: 3 bases; junction bases outside the gene matches: 7. This CDR3 is 13 amino acids long. CDR1 and CDR2 from the germline V gene are SQVTM and ANQGSEA.

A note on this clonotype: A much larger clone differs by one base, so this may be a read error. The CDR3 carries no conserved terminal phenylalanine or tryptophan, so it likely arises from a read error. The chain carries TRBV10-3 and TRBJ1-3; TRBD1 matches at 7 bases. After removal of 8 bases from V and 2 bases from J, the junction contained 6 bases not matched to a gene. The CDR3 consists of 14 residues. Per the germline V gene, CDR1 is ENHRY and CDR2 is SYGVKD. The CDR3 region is CAIGQGEPGNTIYS. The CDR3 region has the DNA TGTGCCATCGGGCAGGGGGAGCCTGGAAACACCATATATTCT.

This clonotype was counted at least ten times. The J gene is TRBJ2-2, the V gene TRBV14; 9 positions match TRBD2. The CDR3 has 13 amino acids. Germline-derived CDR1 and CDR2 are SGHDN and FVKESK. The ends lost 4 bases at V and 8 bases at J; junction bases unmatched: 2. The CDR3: CASSLSGRGELFF. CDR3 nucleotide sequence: TGTGCCAGCAGCCTTAGCGGGAGAGGGGAGCTGTTTTTT.